This paragraph reports one T cell receptor beta chain. Its specificity is unknown. Being one base from a much bigger clone, this may be a read error. This is likely a read error, given that the CDR3 carries no conserved phenylalanine or tryptophan at its end. Trimming pared 2 bases from V and 4 bases from J, leaving 14 bases between. The CDR3 extends over 15 amino acids. Germline V lookup: CDR1 ENHRY, CDR2 SYGVKD. The sample is drawn from a study of T cell repertoires in cytomegalovirus infection. Study summary: Matching HLA type, along with CMV infection, was indicated by public TCR beta signatures. Study-level results: The study found HLA-C-restricted CMV-specific TCR beta clonotypes dominating the ex vivo response. Cumulative frequency (of public TCR beta family members) identified carriers of CMV plus the relevant HLA.

MiXCR was run by TCRdb on the reads, yielding one entry per CDR3 protein. The data hold 250,000 to 300,000 distinct CDR3 sequences, with about an eighth observed a single time. The clonotype originates from a human donor in good health (CMV status not recorded). Some clones in this sample may be carry-over from other donors' samples. The sample was PBMCs. V gene TRBV10-3 combines with J gene TRBJ1-2; D remains ambiguous. The CDR3 DNA is TGTGCCATCAGTGAGGTGTTGGACGGCTCCTATGGCTACACCTGC. Translation gives CAISEVLDGSYGYTC.